The clone carrying this T cell receptor (beta chain) was found a few times. Antigen specificity is unknown. This record belongs to a study of response to subunit inactivated influenza vaccine. TCRdb ran MiXCR on the RT-PCR reads and lists one entry per CDR3 protein. The sample has about 540,000 distinct CDR3 sequences; 20% to 25% are singletons. V lost 5 bases, J lost 2 bases, and 7 bases stayed unmatched. CDR1 and CDR2 (germline): DFQATT, SNEGSKA (reference sequence). The CDR3 length is 14 residues. General study findings and limits: Authors suggested that a seasonal influenza vaccination recruits few new T cells each time.

The same sample was also used in a study of T cells expressing NK-cell markers. That investigation notes: 5'RACE template switching with UMIs produced the TCR beta cDNA. CD3+CD56+NKG2C+, CD3+CD56+NKG2C- and CD3+CD56-NKG2C+ T cells, once sorted, supplied the TCR beta repertoires. NKG2C+ dominant clonotypes from 5 to 7 donors made up about 1.0-7.5% of CD8+ T cells. Once again these clonotypes came out on top in the CD3+CD56-NKG2C+ fraction of several donors.

This clonotype was sampled from a man in his forties or fifties who received an inactivated influenza vaccine. This specimen was CD4+ T cells sorted from PBMCs, taken 11 to 12 days after vaccination. This sequence joins TRBV20-1 and TRBJ2-3; TRBD2 aligns across 7 bases. CDR3 sequence reads: CSAVAGTNTDTQYF. CDR3 in DNA: TGCAGTGCTGTAGCCGGGACTAACACAGATACGCAGTATTTT.